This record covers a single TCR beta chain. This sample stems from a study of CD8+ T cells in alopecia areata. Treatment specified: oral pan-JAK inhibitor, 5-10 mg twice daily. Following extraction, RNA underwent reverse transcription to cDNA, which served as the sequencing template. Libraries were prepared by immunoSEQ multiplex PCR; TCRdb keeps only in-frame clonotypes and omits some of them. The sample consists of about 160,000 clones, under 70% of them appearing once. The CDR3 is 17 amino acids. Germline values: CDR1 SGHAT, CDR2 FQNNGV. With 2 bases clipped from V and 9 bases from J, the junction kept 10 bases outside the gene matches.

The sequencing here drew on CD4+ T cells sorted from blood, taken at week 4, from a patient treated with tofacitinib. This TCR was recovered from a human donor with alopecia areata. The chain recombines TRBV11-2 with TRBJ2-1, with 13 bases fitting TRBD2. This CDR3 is CASSLLLKGTSGAEQFF. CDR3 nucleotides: TGTGCCAGCAGCTTACTCCTTAAGGGGACTAGCGGGGCTGAGCAGTTCTTC.